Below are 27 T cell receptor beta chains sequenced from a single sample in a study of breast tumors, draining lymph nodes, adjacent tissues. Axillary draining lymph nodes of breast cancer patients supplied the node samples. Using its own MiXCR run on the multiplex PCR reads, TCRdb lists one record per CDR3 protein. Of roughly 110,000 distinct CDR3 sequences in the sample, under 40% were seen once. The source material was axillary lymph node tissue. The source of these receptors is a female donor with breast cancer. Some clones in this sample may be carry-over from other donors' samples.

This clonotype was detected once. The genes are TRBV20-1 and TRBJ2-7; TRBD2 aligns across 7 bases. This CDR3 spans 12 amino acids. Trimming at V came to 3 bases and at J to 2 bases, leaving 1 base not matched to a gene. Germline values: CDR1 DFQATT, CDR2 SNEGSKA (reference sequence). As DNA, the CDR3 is TGCAGTGCTAGGGGGAGGGCCTACGAGCAGTACTTC. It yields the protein CSARGRAYEQYF.

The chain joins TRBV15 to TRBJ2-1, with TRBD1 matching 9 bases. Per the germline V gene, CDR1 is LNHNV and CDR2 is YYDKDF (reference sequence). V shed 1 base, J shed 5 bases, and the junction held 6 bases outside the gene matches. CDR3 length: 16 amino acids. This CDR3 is CATSRARTGENNEQFF. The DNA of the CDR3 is TGTGCCACCAGCAGAGCCCGGACAGGGGAGAACAATGAGCAGTTCTTC.

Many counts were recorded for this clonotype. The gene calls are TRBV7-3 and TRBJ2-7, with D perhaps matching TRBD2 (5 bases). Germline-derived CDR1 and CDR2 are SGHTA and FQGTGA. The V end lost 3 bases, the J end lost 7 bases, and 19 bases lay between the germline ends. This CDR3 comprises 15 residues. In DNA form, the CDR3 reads TGTGCCAGCAGCTTTGAGGGTGGAAGCGCTGGGGAGCAGTACTTC. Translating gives CASSFEGGSAGEQYF.

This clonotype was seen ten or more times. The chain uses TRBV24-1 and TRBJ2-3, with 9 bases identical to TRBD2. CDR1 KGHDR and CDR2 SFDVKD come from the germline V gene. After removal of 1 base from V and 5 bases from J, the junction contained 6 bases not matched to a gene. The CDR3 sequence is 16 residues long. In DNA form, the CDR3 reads TGTGCCACCAGTGATTTAGGGCTAGCGGGGCGAGATACGCAGTATTTT. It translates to CATSDLGLAGRDTQYF.

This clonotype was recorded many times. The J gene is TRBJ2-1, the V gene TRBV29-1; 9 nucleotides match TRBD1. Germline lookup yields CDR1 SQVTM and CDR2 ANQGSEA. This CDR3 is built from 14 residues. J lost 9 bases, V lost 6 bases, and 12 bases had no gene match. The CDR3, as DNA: TGCAGCGTCATCCGGGACAGGGTTGATGGTGAGCAGTTCTTC. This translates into CSVIRDRVDGEQFF.

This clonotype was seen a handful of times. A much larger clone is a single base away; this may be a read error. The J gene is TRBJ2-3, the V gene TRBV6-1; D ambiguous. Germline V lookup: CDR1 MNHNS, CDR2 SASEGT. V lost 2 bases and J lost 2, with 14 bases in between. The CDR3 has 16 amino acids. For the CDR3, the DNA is TGTGCCAGCAGTGAATGTCCGAGTTTGTACACAGATACGCAGTATTTT. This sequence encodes CASSECPSLYTDTQYF.

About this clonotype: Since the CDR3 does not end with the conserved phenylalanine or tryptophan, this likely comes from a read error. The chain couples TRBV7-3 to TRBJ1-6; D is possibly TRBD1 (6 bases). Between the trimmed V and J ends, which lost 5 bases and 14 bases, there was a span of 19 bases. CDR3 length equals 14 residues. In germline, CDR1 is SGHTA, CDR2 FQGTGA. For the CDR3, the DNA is TGTGCCAGCAGCCTAAGCACAGGGACCGGTACCCTCCACTCT. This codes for CASSLSTGTGTLHS.

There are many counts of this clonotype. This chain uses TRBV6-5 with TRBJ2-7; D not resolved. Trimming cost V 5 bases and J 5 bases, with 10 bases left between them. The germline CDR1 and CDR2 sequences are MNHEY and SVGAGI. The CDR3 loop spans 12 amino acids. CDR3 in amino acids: CASSSLIHEQYF. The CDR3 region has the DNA TGTGCCAGCAGTAGTTTGATCCACGAGCAGTACTTC.

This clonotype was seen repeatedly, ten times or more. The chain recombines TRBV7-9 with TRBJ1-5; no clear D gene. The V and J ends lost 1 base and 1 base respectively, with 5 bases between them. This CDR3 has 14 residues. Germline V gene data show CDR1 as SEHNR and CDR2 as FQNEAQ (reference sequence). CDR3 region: CASSLEQSNQPQHF. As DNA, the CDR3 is TGTGCCAGCAGCTTAGAACAGAGCAATCAGCCCCAGCATTTT.

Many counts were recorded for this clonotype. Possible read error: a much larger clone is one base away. Here the CDR3 reads CSAGQGVDEPYF. The CDR3, as DNA: TGCAGTGCTGGACAGGGGGTGGACGAGCCGTACTTC. This sequence joins TRBV20-1 and TRBJ2-7, with TRBD1 matching 10 bases. Germline assignment: CDR1 DFQATT and CDR2 SNEGSKA (reference sequence). This CDR3 contains 12 residues.

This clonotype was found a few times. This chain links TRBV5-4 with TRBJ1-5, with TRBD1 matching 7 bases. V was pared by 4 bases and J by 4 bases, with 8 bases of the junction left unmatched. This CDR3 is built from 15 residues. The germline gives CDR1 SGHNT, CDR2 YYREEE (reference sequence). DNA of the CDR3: TGTGCCAGCAGCCCCGACAGGGCCCCTAATCAGCCCCAGCATTTT. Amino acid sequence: CASSPDRAPNQPQHF.

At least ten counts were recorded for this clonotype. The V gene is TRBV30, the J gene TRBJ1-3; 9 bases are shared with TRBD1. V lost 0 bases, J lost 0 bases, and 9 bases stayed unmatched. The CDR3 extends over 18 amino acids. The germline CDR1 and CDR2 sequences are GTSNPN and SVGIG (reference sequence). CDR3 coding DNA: TGTGCCTGGAGTGTATCTGGACAGGGGTTATCCTCTGGAAACACCATATATTTT. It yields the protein CAWSVSGQGLSSGNTIYF.

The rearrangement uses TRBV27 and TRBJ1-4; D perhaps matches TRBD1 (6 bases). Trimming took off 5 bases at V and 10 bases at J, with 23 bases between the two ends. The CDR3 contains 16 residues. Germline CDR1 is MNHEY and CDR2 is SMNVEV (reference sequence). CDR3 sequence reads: CASSPPQGTRGRKLFF. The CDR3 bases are TGTGCCAGCAGTCCCCCCCAGGGGACCCGAGGGAGAAAACTGTTTTTT.

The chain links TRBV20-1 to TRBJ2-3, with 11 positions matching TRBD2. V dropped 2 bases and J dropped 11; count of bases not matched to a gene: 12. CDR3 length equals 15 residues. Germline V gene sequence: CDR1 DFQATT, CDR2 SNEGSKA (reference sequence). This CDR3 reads CSARLSGGVLNEQYF. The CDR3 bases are TGCAGTGCTAGACTTAGCGGGGGGGTTTTGAATGAGCAGTATTTT.

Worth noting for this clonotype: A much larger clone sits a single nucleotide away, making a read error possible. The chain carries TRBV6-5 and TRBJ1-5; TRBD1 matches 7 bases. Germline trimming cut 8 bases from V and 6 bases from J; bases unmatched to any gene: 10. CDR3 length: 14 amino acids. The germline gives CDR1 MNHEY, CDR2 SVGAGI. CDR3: CASGPGGPLQPQHF. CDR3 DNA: TGTGCCAGCGGGCCAGGGGGTCCCCTTCAGCCCCAGCATTTT.

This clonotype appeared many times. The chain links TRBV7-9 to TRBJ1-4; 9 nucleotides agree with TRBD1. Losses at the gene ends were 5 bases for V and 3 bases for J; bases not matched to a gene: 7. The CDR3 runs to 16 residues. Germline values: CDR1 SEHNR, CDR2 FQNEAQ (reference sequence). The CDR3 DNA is TGTGCCAGCAGCCCCCACCGACAGGGGGCTAATGAAAAACTGTTTTTT. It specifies CASSPHRQGANEKLFF.

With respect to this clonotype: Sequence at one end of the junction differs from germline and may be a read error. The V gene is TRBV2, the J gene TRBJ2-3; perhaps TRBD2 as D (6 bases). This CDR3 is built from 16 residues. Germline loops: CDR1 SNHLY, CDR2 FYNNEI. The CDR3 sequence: CASIGPTRTSTDTQYF. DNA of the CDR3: TGTGCCAGCATTGGCCCGACTCGAACTAGCACAGATACACAGTATTTT.

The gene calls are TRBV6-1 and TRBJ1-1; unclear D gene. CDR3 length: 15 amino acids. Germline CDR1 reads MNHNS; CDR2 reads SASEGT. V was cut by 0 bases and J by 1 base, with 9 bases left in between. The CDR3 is CASSEAVMKNTEAFF. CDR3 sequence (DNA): TGTGCCAGCAGTGAAGCGGTCATGAAGAACACTGAAGCTTTCTTT.

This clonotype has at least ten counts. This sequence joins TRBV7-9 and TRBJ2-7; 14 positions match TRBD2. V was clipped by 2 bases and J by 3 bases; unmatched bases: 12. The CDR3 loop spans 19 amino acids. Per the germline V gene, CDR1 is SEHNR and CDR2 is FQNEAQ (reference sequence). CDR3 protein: CASSLPGLAGGPIFYEQYF. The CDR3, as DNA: TGTGCCAGCAGCTTACCCGGACTAGCGGGAGGACCGATATTCTACGAGCAGTACTTC.

In DNA form, the CDR3 reads TGCGCCAGCAGCTTGGGGGCCCAGTACTTC. Residues: CASSLGAQYF. The chain has TRBV5-1 and TRBJ2-5; D gene uncertain. Trimming shortened V by 0 bases and J by 9 bases, and 3 bases separated the two germline ends. From germline, CDR1 is SGHRS and CDR2 YFSETQ. The CDR3 totals 10 residues.

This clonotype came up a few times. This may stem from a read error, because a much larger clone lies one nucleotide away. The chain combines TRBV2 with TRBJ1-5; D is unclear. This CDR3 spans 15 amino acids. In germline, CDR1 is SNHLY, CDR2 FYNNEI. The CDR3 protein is CASSTDPNSSQPQHF. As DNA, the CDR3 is TGTGCCAGCAGTACGGACCCGAATAGCAGTCAGCCCCAGCATTTT.

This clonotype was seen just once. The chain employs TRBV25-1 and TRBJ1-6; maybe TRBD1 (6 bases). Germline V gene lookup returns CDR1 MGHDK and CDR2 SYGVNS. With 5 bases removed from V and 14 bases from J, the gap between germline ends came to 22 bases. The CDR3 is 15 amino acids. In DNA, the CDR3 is TGTGCCAGCAGTCGCCAGGGGCAAGGTGTTCGGTCCCTCCACTTT. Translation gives CASSRQGQGVRSLHF.

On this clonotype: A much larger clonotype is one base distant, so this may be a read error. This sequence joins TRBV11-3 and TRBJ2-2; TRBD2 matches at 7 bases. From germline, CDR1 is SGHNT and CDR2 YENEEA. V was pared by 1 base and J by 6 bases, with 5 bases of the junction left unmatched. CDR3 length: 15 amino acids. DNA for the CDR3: TGTGCCAGCAGCTTAGGCGGGAGAGCTCCCGGGGAGCTGTTTTTT. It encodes CASSLGGRAPGELFF.

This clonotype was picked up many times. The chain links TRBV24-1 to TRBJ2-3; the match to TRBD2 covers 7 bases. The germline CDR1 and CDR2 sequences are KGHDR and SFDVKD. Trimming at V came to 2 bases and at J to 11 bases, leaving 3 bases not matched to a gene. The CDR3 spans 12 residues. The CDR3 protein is CATSDWREKQYF. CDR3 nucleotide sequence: TGTGCCACCAGTGATTGGCGGGAGAAGCAGTATTTT.

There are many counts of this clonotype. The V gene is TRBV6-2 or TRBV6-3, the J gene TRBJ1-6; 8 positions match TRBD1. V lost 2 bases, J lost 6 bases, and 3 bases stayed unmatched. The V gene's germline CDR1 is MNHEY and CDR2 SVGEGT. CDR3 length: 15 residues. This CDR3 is CASSYAGGGNSPLHF. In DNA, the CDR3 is TGTGCCAGCAGTTACGCAGGGGGCGGTAATTCACCCCTCCACTTT.

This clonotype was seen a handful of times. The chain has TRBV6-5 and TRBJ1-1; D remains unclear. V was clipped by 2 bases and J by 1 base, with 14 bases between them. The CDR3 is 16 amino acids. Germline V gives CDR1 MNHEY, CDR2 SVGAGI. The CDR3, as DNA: TGTGCCAGCAGTTACCCCTACCGGGCTACGAACACTGAAGCTTTCTTT. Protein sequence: CASSYPYRATNTEAFF.

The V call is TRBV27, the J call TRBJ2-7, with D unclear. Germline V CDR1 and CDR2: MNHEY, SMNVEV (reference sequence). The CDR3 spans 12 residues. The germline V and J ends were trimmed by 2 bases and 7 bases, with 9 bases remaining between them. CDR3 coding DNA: TGTGCCAGCAGTTTACAGTCGCGGGAGCAGTACTTC. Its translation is CASSLQSREQYF.